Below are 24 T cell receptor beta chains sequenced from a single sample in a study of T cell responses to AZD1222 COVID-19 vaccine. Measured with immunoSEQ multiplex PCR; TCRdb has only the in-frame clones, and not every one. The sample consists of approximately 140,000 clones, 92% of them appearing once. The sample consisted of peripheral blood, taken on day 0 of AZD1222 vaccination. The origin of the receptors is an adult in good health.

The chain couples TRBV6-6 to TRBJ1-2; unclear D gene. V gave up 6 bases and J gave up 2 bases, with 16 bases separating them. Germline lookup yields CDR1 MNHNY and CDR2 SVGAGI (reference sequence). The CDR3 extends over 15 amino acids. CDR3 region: CASRLGSPSNYGYTF. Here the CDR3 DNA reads TGTGCCAGCAGATTAGGGTCCCCCTCGAACTATGGCTACACCTTC.

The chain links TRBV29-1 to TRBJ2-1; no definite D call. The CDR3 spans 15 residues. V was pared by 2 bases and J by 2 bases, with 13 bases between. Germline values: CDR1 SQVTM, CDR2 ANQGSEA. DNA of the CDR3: TGCAGCGTTGAACTTCGGCGGCTAGCCTACAATGAGCAGTTCTTC. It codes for CSVELRRLAYNEQFF.

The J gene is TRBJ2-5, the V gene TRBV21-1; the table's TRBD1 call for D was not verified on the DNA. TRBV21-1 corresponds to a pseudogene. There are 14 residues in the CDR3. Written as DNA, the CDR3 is TGTGCCAGCACCAAGGGACAGCTCCGGGAGACCCAGTACTTC. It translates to CASTKGQLRETQYF.

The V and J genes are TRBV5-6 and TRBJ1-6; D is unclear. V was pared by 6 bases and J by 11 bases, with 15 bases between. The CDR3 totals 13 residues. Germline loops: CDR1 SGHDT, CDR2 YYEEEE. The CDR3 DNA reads TGTGCCAGCACCTACGCCCGGGCCCCACCCCTCCACTTT. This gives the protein CASTYARAPPLHF.

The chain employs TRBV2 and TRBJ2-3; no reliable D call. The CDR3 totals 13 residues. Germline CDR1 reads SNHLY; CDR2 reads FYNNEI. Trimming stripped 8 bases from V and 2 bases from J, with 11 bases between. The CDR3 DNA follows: TGTGCCAGCGAGGCAGGAGCCACAGATACGCAGTATTTT. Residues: CASEAGATDTQYF.

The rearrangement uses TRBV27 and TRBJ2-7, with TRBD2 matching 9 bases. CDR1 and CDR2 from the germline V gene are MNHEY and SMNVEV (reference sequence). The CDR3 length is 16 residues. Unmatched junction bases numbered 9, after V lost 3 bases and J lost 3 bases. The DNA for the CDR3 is TGTGCCAGCAGTTTGGGGGCGGCGGGAGGGGGCTACGAGCAGTACTTC. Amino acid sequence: CASSLGAAGGGYEQYF.

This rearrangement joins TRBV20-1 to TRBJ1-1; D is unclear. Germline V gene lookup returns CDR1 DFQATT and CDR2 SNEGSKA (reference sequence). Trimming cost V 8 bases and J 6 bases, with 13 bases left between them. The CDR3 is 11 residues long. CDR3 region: CSYPSEPEAFF. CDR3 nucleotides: TGCAGTTACCCTTCTGAACCTGAAGCTTTCTTT.

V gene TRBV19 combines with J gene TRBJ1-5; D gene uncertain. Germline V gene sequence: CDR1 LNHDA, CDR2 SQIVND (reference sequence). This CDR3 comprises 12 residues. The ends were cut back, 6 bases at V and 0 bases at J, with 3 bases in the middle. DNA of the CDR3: TGTGCCAGTAGCGGTAGCAATCAGCCCCAGCATTTT. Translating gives CASSGSNQPQHF. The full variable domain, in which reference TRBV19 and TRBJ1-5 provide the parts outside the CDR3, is DGGITQSPKYLFRKEGQNVTLSCEQNLNHDAMYWYRQDPGQGLRLIYYSQIVNDFQKGDIAEGYSVSREKKESFPLTVTSAQKNPTAFYLCASSGSNQPQHFGDGTRLSIL.

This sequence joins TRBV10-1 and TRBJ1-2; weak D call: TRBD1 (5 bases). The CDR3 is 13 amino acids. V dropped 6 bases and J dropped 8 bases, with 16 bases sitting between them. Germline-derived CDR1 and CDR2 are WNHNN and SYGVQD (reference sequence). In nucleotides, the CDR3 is TGCGCCAGCAGGGGAGCAGGGTCGGGCGGCTACACCTTC. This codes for CASRGAGSGGYTF.

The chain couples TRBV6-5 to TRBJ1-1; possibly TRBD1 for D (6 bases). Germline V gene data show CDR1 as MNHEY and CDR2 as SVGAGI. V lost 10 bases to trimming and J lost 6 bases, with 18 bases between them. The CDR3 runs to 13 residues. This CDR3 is CATTTTRGPEAFF. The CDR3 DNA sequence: TGTGCCACCACTACTACCCGGGGGCCTGAAGCTTTCTTT.

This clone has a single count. CDR3 protein: CASSLRRGWENQPQHF. The CDR3, as DNA: TGTGCCAGCAGCTTACGCAGGGGTTGGGAAAATCAGCCCCAGCATTTT. The chain couples TRBV7-8 to TRBJ1-5, with a weak D call TRBD1 (6 bases). The germline CDR1 and CDR2 sequences are SGHVS and FQNEAQ. The CDR3 is 16 residues long. Deletions cut 2 bases from V and 4 bases from J, with 15 bases between. Combining the CDR3 with reference TRBV7-8 and TRBJ1-5 gives the whole variable domain GAGVSQSPRYKVAKRGQDVALRCDPISGHVSLFWYQQALGQGPEFLTYFQNEAQLDKSGLPSDRFFAERPEGSVSTLKIQRTQQEDSAVYLCASSLRRGWENQPQHFGDGTRLSIL.

In DNA, the CDR3 is TGTGCCAGTAGATCCCCTGGTGGGACTGCTGAAGCTTTCTTT. It specifies CASRSPGGTAEAFF. The chain couples TRBV19 to TRBJ1-1, with D possibly TRBD1 on 5 matching bases. The CDR3 extends over 14 amino acids. Germline values: CDR1 LNHDA, CDR2 SQIVND (reference sequence). V gave up 6 bases and J gave up 6 bases, with 17 bases separating them.

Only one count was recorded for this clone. The CDR3 DNA reads TGTGCCAGCAGCGTACAACCCCGCACCGGGGAGCTGTTTTTT. Translated, it gives CASSVQPRTGELFF. The chain is built from TRBV9 and TRBJ2-2; no reliable D call. Trimming removed 1 base at V and 4 bases at J, with 8 bases between. Germline CDR1 and CDR2: SGDLS and YYNGEE. CDR3 length equals 14 residues.

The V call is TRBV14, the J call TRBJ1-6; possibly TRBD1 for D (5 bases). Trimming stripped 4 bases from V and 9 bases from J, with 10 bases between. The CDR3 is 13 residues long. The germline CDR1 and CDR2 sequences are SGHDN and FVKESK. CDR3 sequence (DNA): TGTGCCAGCAGCCTGGGGCTCGTTTCACCCCTCCACTTT. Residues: CASSLGLVSPLHF.

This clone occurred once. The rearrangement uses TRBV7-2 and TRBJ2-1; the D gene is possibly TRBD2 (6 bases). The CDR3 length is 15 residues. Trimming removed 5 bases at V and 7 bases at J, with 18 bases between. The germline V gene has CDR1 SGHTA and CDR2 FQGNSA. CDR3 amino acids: CASSQQPGVGNEQFF. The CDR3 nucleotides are TGTGCCAGCAGCCAGCAACCGGGGGTTGGGAATGAGCAGTTCTTC.

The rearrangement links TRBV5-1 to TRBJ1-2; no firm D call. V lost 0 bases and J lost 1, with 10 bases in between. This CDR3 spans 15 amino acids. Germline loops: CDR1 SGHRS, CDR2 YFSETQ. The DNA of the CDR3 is TGCGCCAGCAGCTTGGAAGTCAGCGATAACTATGGCTACACCTTC. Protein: CASSLEVSDNYGYTF.

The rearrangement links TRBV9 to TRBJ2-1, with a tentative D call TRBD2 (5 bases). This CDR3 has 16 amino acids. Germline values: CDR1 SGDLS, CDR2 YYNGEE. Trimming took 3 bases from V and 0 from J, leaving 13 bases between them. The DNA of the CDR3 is TGTGCCAGCAGCGCGCCCGGTGGGAGCTCCTACAATGAGCAGTTCTTC. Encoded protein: CASSAPGGSSYNEQFF.

CDR3 amino acids: CASSDPFRSYEQYF. The DNA of the CDR3 is TGTGCCAGCAGTGATCCTTTCCGCTCCTACGAGCAGTACTTC. The chain recombines TRBV25-1 with TRBJ2-7; D remains ambiguous. The V end lost 3 bases, the J end lost 0 bases, and 9 bases lay between the germline ends. CDR1 is MGHDK and CDR2 is SYGVNS in the germline V gene. CDR3 length: 14 amino acids.

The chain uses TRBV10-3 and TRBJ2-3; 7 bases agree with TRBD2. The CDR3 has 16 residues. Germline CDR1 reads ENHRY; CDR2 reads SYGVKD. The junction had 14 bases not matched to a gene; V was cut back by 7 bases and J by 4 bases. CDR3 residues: CAIKSWGGRWSDTQYF. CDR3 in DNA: TGTGCCATCAAATCGTGGGGCGGGAGATGGTCAGATACGCAGTATTTT.

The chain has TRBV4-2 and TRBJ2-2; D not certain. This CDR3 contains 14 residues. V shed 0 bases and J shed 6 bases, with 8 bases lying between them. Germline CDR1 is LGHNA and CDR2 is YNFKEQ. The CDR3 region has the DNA TGTGCCAGCAGCCAAGATCTGGTCTCCGGGGAGCTGTTTTTT. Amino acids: CASSQDLVSGELFF.

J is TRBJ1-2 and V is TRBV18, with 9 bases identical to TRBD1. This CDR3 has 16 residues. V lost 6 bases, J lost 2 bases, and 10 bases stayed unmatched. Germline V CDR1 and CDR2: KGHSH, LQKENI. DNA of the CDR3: TGTGCCAGCTCCCGCGCGGGACAGGGAGAGAACTATGGCTACACCTTC. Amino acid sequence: CASSRAGQGENYGYTF.

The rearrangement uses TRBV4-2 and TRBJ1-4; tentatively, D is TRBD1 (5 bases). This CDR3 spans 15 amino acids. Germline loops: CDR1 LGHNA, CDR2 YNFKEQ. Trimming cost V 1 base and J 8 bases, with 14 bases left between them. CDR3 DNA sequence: TGTGCCAGCAGCCAAGCCGTGGGAGGGGAGGAAAAACTGTTTTTT. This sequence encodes CASSQAVGGEEKLFF.

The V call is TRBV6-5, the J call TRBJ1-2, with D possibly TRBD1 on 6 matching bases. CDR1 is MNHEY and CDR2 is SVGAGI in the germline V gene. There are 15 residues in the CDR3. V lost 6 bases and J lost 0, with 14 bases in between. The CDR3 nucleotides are TGTGCCAGCAGACTCGGGACACCAGCTAACTATGGCTACACCTTC. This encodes CASRLGTPANYGYTF.

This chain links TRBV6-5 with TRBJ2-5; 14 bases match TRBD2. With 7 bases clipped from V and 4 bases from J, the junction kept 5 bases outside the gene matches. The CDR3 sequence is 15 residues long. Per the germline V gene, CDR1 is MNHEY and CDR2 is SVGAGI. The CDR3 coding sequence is TGTGCCAGCACCCCGGGACTAGCGGGAGTAGAGACCCAGTACTTC. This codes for CASTPGLAGVETQYF.